Presented here are 6 T cell receptor beta chains from one specimen sequenced in a study of glioma-infiltrating T cells. The iRepertoire nested amplicon-rescue multiplex PCR amplified TCR alpha and beta CDR3s from RNA. TCRdb itself ran the multiplex PCR reads through MiXCR, one entry per CDR3 protein. The sample includes tens of thousands of distinct CDR3 sequences, roughly 40% of them seen just once. The specimen was glioma tissue, nonneoplastic brain tissue, or PBMCs (not recorded which). These receptors were collected from a human donor with low-grade glioma or glioblastoma, undergoing nonglioma brain surgery, or in good health (not recorded which).

This clonotype has a count of ten or more. This chain uses TRBV3-1 with TRBJ2-7, with 9 bases that match TRBD2. The CDR3 has 15 amino acids. Per germline, CDR1 LGHDT and CDR2 YNNKEL (reference sequence). Trimming took 3 bases from V and 2 from J; bases not matched to a gene: 5. CDR3 amino acids: CASSHSASGAYEQYF. The CDR3 nucleotides read TGTGCCAGCAGCCATTCTGCTAGCGGGGCCTACGAGCAGTACTTC.

This clonotype was found many times. The genes are TRBV20-1 and TRBJ2-3; 8 bases map to TRBD2. CDR3 length: 18 amino acids. Per the germline V gene, CDR1 is DFQATT and CDR2 is SNEGSKA (reference sequence). The V and J ends lost 5 bases and 0 bases, in that order; junction bases with no gene match: 16. The CDR3 reads CSAREAGVLKISTDTQYF. The CDR3 bases are TGCAGTGCTCGTGAAGCGGGGGTCCTTAAAATTAGCACAGATACGCAGTATTTT.

The V call is TRBV6-1, the J call TRBJ2-7, with TRBD2 matching 12 bases. Germline loops: CDR1 MNHNS, CDR2 SASEGT. This CDR3 comprises 15 residues. Losses at the gene ends were 6 bases for V and 5 bases for J; bases not matched to a gene: 8. The CDR3: CASRMTSGSLDEQYF. DNA for the CDR3: TGTGCCAGCAGAATGACTAGCGGGAGTCTCGACGAGCAGTACTTC.

This clonotype was observed many times. The rearrangement joins TRBV7-2 to TRBJ2-3; 9 bases fit TRBD2. Germline V gene sequence: CDR1 SGHTA, CDR2 FQGNSA. The CDR3 covers 17 residues. V was pared by 7 bases and J by 2 bases, with 13 bases of the junction left unmatched. The CDR3 region is CASTLPSSGSYTDTQYF. DNA of the CDR3: TGTGCCAGCACCCTCCCGAGTAGCGGGAGCTACACAGATACGCAGTATTTT.

The chain is built from TRBV30 and TRBJ2-1; 11 bases are a match to TRBD2. Trimming cost V 3 bases and J 9 bases; bases outside gene matches: 7. The CDR3 has 14 amino acids. CDR1 is GTSNPN and CDR2 is SVGIG in the germline V gene (reference sequence). CDR3 coding DNA: TGTGCCTGGAGGTTAGCGGGAGGGCTCGGTGAGCAGTTCTTC. Translating it yields CAWRLAGGLGEQFF.

Comments on this clonotype: A junction end diverges from the germline sequence, so it may reflect a read error. CDR3 nucleotide sequence: TGTGCCTGGAATTCGGAAGCGTACGAGCAGTACTTT. This sequence encodes CAWNSEAYEQYF. The chain carries TRBV30 and TRBJ2-7; D is unclear. Germline lookup yields CDR1 GTSNPN and CDR2 SVGIG (reference sequence). The CDR3 is 12 residues long.